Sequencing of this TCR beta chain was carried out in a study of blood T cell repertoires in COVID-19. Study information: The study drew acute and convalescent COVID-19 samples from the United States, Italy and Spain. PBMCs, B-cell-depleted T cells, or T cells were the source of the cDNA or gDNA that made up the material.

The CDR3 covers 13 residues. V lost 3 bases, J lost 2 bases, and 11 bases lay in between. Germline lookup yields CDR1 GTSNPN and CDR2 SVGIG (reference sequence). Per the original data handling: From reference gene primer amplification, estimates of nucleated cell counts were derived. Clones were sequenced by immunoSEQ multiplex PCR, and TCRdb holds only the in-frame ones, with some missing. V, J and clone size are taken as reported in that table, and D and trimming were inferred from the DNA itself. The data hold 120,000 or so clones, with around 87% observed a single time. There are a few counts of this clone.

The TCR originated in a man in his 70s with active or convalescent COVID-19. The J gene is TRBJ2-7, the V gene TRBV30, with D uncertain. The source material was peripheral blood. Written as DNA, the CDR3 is TGTGCCTGGAGGAGGCTAGTGGCCTACGAGCAGTACTTC. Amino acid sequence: CAWRRLVAYEQYF.